This is a list of T cell receptor beta chains from one sample in a study of T cell changes during pregnancy in multiple sclerosis. The method was immunoSEQ multiplex PCR; TCRdb's version includes in-frame clones alone and lacks a portion of them. Of tens of thousands of clones in the sample, over 80% were seen once. The sample here was peripheral blood, taken in the first trimester of pregnancy. The receptor set was obtained from a female donor with multiple sclerosis, enrolled in a pregnancy study. The CDR3 runs from the conserved cysteine through the conserved F or W. Each record gives: clone size, V gene, D gene, J gene, CDR3 protein, CDR3 DNA. A D gene is named only where the DNA matches it firmly. Clone size is not always given. Where it is, it says once, few, many or a class for expanded clones.

-,TRBV5-1,TRBD1,TRBJ2-7,CASSTLQGASLYEQYF,TGCGCCAGCAGCACACTACAGGGGGCTTCGCTTTACGAGCAGTACTTC
-,TRBV13,-,TRBJ2-1,CASSLRSSIKWSYNEQFF,TGTGCCAGCAGCTTACGGAGTTCTATCAAATGGTCCTACAATGAGCAGTTCTTC
-,TRBV5-4,TRBD2,TRBJ2-7,CASSPRLAGLDEQYF,TGTGCCAGCAGCCCCCGACTAGCGGGGCTGGACGAGCAGTACTTC
once,TRBV27,-,TRBJ2-3,CASSRLTDTQYF,TGTGCCAGCTCCCGTCTTACAGATACGCAGTATTTT
-,TRBV7-6,-,TRBJ1-2,CASSLEGGNYGYTF,TGTGCCAGCAGCTTGGAGGGGGGGAACTATGGCTACACCTTC
-,TRBV29-1,TRBD1,TRBJ1-1,CSVPGQGAQAFF,TGCAGCGTACCGGGACAGGGGGCCCAAGCTTTCTTT
-,TRBV19,TRBD1,TRBJ1-5,CASNVGQGAQPQHF,TGTGCCAGTAATGTAGGGCAGGGGGCTCAGCCCCAGCATTTT
-,TRBV5-1,TRBD1,TRBJ2-7,CASSPTTRTGAYEQYF,TGCGCCAGCAGCCCCACTACCAGGACAGGGGCCTACGAGCAGTACTTC
once,TRBV9,-,TRBJ2-2,CASSDGGTDTGELFF,TGTGCCAGCAGCGACGGGGGTACCGACACCGGGGAGCTGTTTTTT
-,TRBV11-2,TRBD1,TRBJ2-7,CASSLGQGRAYEQYF,TGTGCCAGCAGCTTAGGACAGGGAAGAGCCTACGAGCAGTACTTC
once,TRBV10-3,-,TRBJ1-6,CAISEVVSYNSPLHF,TGTGCCATCAGTGAGGTAGTATCCTATAATTCACCCCTCCACTTT
-,TRBV19,TRBD2,TRBJ2-7,CASSNTGTSGTRGEQYF,TGTGCCAGTAGTAATACCGGGACTAGCGGGACCCGTGGGGAGCAGTACTTC
-,TRBV18,-,TRBJ1-5,CASSPSTNQPQHF,TGTGCCAGCTCACCAAGCACTAATCAGCCCCAGCATTTT
-,TRBV19,-,TRBJ1-4,CASSPTHLATNEKLFF,TGTGCCAGTAGTCCGACTCACCTAGCAACTAATGAAAAACTGTTTTTT
-,TRBV27,TRBD2,TRBJ2-7,CASSLIAGPSYEQYF,TGTGCCAGCAGCCTGATAGCGGGACCTTCCTACGAGCAGTACTTC
-,TRBV5-1,-,TRBJ2-5,CASSLNLALQYF,TGCGCCAGCAGCTTGAACCTAGCTTTGCAGTACTTC
-,TRBV4-3,-,TRBJ2-7,CASSQDLVDDYEQYF,TGCGCCAGCAGCCAAGACCTAGTCGACGACTACGAGCAGTACTTC
-,TRBV19,TRBD2,TRBJ2-1,CASSIEAGGPYNEQFF,TGTGCCAGTAGTATAGAAGCGGGAGGACCCTACAATGAGCAGTTCTTC
-,TRBV10-3,-,TRBJ1-1,CAISESGGNTEAFF,TGTGCCATCAGTGAGTCGGGGGGTAACACTGAAGCTTTCTTT
-,TRBV7-2,-,TRBJ1-6,CASSLAQGSMSPLHF,TGTGCCAGCAGCTTAGCGCAGGGCAGTATGTCACCCCTCCACTTT